This T cell receptor (beta chain) is from a study of T cells after yellow fever vaccination. Regarding the study as a whole: Most primary-vaccination clones reappeared after the booster (about 97% CD4, about 90% CD8). From the bulk population, abundant clonotypes could contaminate and appear within FACS-sorted repertoires.

TCRdb recomputed calls from the 5' RACE reads with MiXCR, one row per CDR3 protein. The top ten hold 11% to 15% of the sample, which has 450,000 to 650,000 distinct CDR3 sequences, roughly 14% seen once. This clonotype was seen a few times. Its antigen remains unknown. Germline-derived CDR1 and CDR2 are SGHDT and YYEEEE. With 1 base removed from V and 9 bases from J, the gap between germline ends came to 8 bases. The CDR3 runs 12 residues. Sample: PBMCs, taken on the day of the yellow fever booster vaccination. The source of this sequence is a man aged 30 to 45 who received the YFV17D yellow fever vaccine. V gene TRBV5-6 combines with J gene TRBJ2-1; D uncertain. CDR3 sequence (DNA): TGTGCCAGCAGCTTGAGCACCGGTGAGCAGTTCTTC. Its translation is CASSLSTGEQFF.